The clone carrying this T cell receptor beta chain appeared a few times. CDR3 length: 16 residues. The V gene's germline CDR1 is MGHRA and CDR2 YSYEKL. The V gene end was trimmed by 0 bases and the J gene end by 4 bases; junction bases not matched to a gene: 3. This sample is drawn from a study of cytomegalovirus exposure and HLA in healthy donors. PCR was performed using 60 Vbeta and 13 Jbeta primers. Sequenced by immunoSEQ multiplex PCR; TCRdb stores in-frame clones only, minus some. The sample holds 100,000 to 150,000 clones; 8% to 9.5% are singletons and the top ten take 5.5%. This TCR was recovered from a man aged 35 to 55 in good health and CMV-seronegative. The rearrangement links TRBV4-1 to TRBJ2-5; 12 bases agree with TRBD2. Sequences were obtained from PBMCs. The CDR3 DNA follows: TGCGCCAGCAGCCAAGAGCTAGCGGGGGGGCTAGAGACCCAGTACTTC. The encoded protein is CASSQELAGGLETQYF.